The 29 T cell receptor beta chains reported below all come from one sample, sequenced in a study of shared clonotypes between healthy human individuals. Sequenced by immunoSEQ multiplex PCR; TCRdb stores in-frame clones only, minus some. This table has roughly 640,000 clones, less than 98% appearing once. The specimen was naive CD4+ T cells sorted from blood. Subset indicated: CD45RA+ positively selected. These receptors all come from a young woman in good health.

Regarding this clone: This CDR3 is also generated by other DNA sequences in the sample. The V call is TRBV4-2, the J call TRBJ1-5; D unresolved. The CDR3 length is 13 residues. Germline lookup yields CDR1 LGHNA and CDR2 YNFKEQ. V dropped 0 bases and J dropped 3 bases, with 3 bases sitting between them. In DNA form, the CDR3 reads TGTGCCAGCAGCCAAGATTCCAATCAGCCCCAGCATTTT. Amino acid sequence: CASSQDSNQPQHF.

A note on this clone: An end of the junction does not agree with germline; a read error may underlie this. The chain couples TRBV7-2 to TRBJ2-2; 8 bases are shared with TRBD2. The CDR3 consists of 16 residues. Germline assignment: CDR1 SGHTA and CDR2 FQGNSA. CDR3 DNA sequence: TGTGCCAGCACCTTAGGGAGCGGGAGAAACACCGGGGAGCTGTTTTTT. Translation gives CASTLGSGRNTGELFF.

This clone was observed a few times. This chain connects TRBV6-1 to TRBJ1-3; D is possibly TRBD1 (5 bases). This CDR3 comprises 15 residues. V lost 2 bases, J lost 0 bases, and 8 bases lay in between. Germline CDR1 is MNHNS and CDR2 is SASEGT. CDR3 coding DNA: TGTGCCAGCAGTGAACTTGACAGCTCTGGAAACACCATATATTTT. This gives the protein CASSELDSSGNTIYF.

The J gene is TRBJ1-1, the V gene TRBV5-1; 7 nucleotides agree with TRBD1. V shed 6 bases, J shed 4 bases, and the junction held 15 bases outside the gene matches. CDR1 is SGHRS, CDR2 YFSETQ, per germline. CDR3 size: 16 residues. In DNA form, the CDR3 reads TGCGCCAGCACCCCGGGGGACAGTGTCTCAGGCACTGAAGCTTTCTTT. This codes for CASTPGDSVSGTEAFF.

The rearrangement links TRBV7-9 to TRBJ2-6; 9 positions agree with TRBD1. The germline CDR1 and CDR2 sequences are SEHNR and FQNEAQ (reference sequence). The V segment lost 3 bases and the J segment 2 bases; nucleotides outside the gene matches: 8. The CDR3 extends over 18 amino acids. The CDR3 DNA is TGTGCCAGCAGCTTTTGGACAGGGGACTTTCCTGGGGCCAACGTCCTGACTTTC. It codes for CASSFWTGDFPGANVLTF.

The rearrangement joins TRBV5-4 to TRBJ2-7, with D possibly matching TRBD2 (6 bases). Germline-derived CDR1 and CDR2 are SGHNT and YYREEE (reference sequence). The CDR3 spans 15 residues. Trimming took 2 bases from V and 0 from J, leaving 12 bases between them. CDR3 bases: TGTGCCAGCAGCTTTGGGGCGGGAAGCTCCTACGAGCAGTACTTC. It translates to CASSFGAGSSYEQYF.

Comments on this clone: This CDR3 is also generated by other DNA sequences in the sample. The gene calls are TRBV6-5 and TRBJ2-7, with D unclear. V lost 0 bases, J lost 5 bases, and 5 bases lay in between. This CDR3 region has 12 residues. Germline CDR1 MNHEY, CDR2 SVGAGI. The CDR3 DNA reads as TGTGCCAGCAGTTACTCTGGTGACGAGCAGTACTTC. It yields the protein CASSYSGDEQYF.

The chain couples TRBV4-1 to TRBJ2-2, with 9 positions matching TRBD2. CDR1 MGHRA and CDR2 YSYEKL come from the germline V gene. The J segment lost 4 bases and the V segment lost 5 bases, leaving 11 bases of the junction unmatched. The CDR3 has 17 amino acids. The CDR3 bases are TGCGCCAGCAGCTCTTTCCCGGGACTAGCTGGCACCGGGGAGCTGTTTTTT. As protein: CASSSFPGLAGTGELFF.

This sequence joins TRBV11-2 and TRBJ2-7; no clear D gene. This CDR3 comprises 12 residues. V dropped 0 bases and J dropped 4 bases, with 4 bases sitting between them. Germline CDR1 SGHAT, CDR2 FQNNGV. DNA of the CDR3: TGTGCCAGCAGCTTAGACGGATACGAGCAGTACTTC. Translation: CASSLDGYEQYF.

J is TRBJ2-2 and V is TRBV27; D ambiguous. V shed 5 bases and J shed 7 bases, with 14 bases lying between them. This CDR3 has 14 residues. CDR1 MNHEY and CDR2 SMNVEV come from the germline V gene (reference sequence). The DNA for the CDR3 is TGTGCCAGCAGTCCGCGGCGGATTGGCGGGGAGCTGTTTTTT. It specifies CASSPRRIGGELFF.

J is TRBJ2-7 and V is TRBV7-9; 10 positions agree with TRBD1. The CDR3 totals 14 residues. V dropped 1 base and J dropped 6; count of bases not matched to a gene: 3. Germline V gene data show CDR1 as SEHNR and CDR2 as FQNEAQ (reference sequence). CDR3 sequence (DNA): TGTGCCAGCAGCTTAGAGGGACAGGGGTTCGAGCAGTACTTC. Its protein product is CASSLEGQGFEQYF.

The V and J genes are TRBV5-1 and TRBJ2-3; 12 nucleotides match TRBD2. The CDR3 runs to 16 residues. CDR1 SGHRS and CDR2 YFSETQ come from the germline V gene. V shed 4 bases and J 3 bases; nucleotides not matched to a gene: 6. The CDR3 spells CASSPGTSGLTDTQYF. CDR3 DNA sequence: TGCGCCAGCAGCCCCGGGACTAGCGGGCTTACAGATACGCAGTATTTT. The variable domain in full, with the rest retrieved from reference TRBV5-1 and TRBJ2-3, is KAGVTQTPRYLIKTRGQQVTLSCSPISGHRSVSWYQQTPGQGLQFLFEYFSETQRNKGNFPGRFSGRQFSNSRSEMNVSTLELGDSALYLCASSPGTSGLTDTQYFGPGTRLTVL.

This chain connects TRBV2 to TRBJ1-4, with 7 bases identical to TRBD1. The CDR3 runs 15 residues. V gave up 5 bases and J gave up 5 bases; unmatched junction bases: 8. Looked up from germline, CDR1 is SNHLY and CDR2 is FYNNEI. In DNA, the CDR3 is TGTGCCAGCAGTTTACGGACAGGTTTGAATGAAAAACTGTTTTTT. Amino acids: CASSLRTGLNEKLFF. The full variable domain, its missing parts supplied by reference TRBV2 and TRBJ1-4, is EPEVTQTPSHQVTQMGQEVILRCVPISNHLYFYWYRQILGQKVEFLVSFYNNEISEKSEIFDDQFSVERPDGSNFTLKIRSTKLEDSAMYFCASSLRTGLNEKLFFGSGTQLSVL.

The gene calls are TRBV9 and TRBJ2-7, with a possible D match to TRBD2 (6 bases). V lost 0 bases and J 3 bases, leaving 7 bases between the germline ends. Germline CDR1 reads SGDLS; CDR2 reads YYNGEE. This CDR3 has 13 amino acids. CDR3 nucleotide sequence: TGTGCCAGCAGCGTAGGGAGGGACTACGAGCAGTACTTC. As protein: CASSVGRDYEQYF.

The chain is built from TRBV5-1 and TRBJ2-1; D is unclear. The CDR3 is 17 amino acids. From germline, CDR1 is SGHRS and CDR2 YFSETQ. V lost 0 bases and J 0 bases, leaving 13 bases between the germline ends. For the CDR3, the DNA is TGCGCCAGCAGCTTGGGCCAGCCTATCGACTCCTACAATGAGCAGTTCTTC. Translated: CASSLGQPIDSYNEQFF.

CDR3 loop: CASSLASRDRGLEQFF. The CDR3 region has the DNA TGTGCCAGCAGTTTGGCCTCCCGGGACAGGGGGTTGGAGCAGTTCTTC. The chain couples TRBV28 to TRBJ2-1, with 11 bases identical to TRBD1. J gave up 10 bases and V 3 bases, and 11 bases lay outside the gene matches. Germline CDR1 reads MDHEN; CDR2 reads SYDVKM. The CDR3 runs 16 residues.

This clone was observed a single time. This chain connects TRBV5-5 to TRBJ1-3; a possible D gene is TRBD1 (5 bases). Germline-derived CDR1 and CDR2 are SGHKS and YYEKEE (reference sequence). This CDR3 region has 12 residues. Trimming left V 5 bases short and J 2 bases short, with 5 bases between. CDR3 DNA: TGTGCCAGCAGGGGGGCTGGAAACACCATATATTTT. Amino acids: CASRGAGNTIYF.

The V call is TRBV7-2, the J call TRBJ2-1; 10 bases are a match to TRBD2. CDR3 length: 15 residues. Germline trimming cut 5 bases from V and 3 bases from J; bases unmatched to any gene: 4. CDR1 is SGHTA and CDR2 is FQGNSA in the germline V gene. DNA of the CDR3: TGTGCCAGCAGCCAGACTAGCGGGTACTACAATGAGCAGTTCTTC. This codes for CASSQTSGYYNEQFF.

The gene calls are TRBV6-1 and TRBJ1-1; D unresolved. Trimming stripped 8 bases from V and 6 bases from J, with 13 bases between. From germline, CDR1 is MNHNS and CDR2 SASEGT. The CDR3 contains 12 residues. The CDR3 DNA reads TGTGCCAGCTGTTGGTCGTTTTCTGAAGCTTTCTTT. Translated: CASCWSFSEAFF.

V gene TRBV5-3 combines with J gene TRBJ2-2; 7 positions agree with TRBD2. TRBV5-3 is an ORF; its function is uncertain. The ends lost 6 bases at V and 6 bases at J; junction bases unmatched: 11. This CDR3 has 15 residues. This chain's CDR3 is CARIFKAGCAGELFF. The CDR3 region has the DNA TGTGCCAGAATTTTTAAAGCGGGATGCGCCGGGGAGCTGTTTTTT.

In DNA form, the CDR3 reads TGTGCCAGCAGCTTAGGTCGGGTTCAGTACTTC. It translates to CASSLGRVQYF. The chain couples TRBV7-8 to TRBJ2-4, with D uncertain. CDR1 is SGHVS and CDR2 is FQNEAQ in the germline V gene. The CDR3 spans 11 residues. Trimming cost V 1 base and J 11 bases, with 6 bases left between them.

This CDR3 reads CASSLTRDQETQYF. In DNA, the CDR3 is TGTGCCAGCAGTTTAACCCGGGACCAAGAGACCCAGTACTTC. The chain employs TRBV28 and TRBJ2-5; D is undetermined. This CDR3 region has 14 residues. Between the trimmed V and J ends, which lost 2 bases and 0 bases, there was a span of 7 bases. Germline V CDR1 and CDR2: MDHEN, SYDVKM.

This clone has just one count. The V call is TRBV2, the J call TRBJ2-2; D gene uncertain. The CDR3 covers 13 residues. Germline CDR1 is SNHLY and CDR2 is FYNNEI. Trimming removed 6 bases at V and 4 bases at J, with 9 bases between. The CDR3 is CASSSQPTGELFF. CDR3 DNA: TGTGCCAGCAGCTCACAGCCCACCGGGGAGCTGTTTTTT. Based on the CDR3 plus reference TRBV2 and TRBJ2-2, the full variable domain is EPEVTQTPSHQVTQMGQEVILRCVPISNHLYFYWYRQILGQKVEFLVSFYNNEISEKSEIFDDQFSVERPDGSNFTLKIRSTKLEDSAMYFCASSSQPTGELFFGEGSRLTVL.

CDR3 sequence reads: CASSPDRTNTEAFF. The CDR3 DNA is TGTGCCAGCAGTCCGGACAGGACGAACACTGAAGCTTTCTTT. The chain uses TRBV27 and TRBJ1-1; TRBD1 aligns across 7 bases. V was clipped by 5 bases and J by 1 base; unmatched bases: 4. Germline lookup yields CDR1 MNHEY and CDR2 SMNVEV (reference sequence). The CDR3 has 14 residues.

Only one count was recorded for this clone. The CDR3, as DNA: TGTGCCATCAGTGAGCAGGGGGTATATGGCTACACCTTC. Translating it yields CAISEQGVYGYTF. The chain employs TRBV10-3 and TRBJ1-2; the match to TRBD1 covers 7 bases. Germline CDR1 is ENHRY and CDR2 is SYGVKD. CDR3 size: 13 residues. After removal of 2 bases from V and 5 bases from J, the junction contained 2 bases not matched to a gene.

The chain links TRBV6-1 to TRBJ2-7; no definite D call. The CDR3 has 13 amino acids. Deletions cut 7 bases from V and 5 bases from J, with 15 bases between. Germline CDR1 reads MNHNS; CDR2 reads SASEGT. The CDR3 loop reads CASNFVQFHEQYF. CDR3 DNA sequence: TGTGCCAGCAATTTTGTACAGTTCCACGAGCAGTACTTC.

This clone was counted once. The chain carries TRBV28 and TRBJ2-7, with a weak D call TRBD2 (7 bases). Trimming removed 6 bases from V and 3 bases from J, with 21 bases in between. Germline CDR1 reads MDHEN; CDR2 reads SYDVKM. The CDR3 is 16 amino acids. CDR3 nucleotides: TGTGCCAGCAGCCAAGGGGGGGGCAGGAGGAACTACGAGCAGTACTTC. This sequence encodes CASSQGGGRRNYEQYF.

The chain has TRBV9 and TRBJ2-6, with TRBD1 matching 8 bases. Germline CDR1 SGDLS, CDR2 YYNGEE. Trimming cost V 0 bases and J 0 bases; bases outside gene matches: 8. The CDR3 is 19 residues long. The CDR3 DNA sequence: TGTGCCAGCAGCGTAGTAGGACAGGGACCCCACTCTGGGGCCAACGTCCTGACTTTC. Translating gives CASSVVGQGPHSGANVLTF.

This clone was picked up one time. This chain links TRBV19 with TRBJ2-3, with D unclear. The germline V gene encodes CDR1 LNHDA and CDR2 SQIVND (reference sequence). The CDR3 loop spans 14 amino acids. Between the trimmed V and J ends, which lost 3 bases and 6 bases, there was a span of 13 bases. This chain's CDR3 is CASSIQVFLDTQYF. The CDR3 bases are TGTGCCAGTAGTATTCAGGTTTTCTTGGATACGCAGTATTTT.